This passage covers 25 T cell receptor beta chains from one sample sequenced in a study of memory CD4+ T cells and cytomegalovirus serostatus. The method was immunoSEQ multiplex PCR; TCRdb's version includes in-frame clones alone and lacks a portion of them. The sample consists of 50,000 to 65,000 clones, about 80% of them appearing once. The sort gate was single viable CD3+CD4+CD8-CD45RO+ cells for memory CD4+ T cells. What was sequenced was memory CD4+ T cells from blood. Receptors originate from an adult in good health and CMV-seropositive.

The chain carries TRBV9 and TRBJ1-2, with a weak D call TRBD1 (5 bases). The CDR3 contains 13 residues. Looked up from germline, CDR1 is SGDLS and CDR2 is YYNGEE. Trimming took off 0 bases at V and 4 bases at J, with 7 bases between the two ends. The CDR3, as DNA: TGTGCCAGCAGCGTAGCAAGGGGCTATGGCTACACCTTC. This translates into CASSVARGYGYTF.

This clone has only one observation. The chain joins TRBV12-5 to TRBJ1-5; no clear D. Trimming cost V 6 bases and J 10 bases, with 10 bases left between them. CDR1 and CDR2 from the germline V gene are LGHNT and FRNRAP. The CDR3 loop spans 11 amino acids. Here the CDR3 DNA reads TGTGCTAGTGGGTCCCTTGAACCCCAGCATTTT. The encoded protein is CASGSLEPQHF.

The chain uses TRBV11-3 and TRBJ2-5, with a weak D call TRBD1 (5 bases). CDR1 is SGHNT and CDR2 is YENEEA in the germline V gene. The V end was cut by 5 bases, the J end by 1 base, with 11 bases between. The CDR3 totals 14 residues. The CDR3 loop reads CASSRTGPQETQYF. The CDR3 DNA sequence: TGTGCCAGCAGCCGTACAGGCCCCCAAGAGACCCAGTACTTC.

J is TRBJ1-4 and V is TRBV6-1; 8 bases fit TRBD1. The CDR3 runs 12 residues. Trimming took 0 bases from V and 13 from J; bases not matched to a gene: 1. Looked up from germline, CDR1 is MNHNS and CDR2 is SASEGT. The CDR3 DNA is TGTGCCAGCAGTGAAGCCGACAGGGGACTGTTTTTT. This translates into CASSEADRGLFF.

The chain links TRBV5-1 to TRBJ2-7, with D perhaps TRBD2 (6 bases). From germline, CDR1 is SGHRS and CDR2 YFSETQ. The CDR3 runs 15 residues. The V end lost 0 bases, the J end lost 5 bases, and 15 bases lay between the germline ends. The CDR3 spells CASSLDGGVINEQYF. The DNA of the CDR3 is TGCGCCAGCAGCTTGGACGGGGGAGTGATTAACGAGCAGTACTTC.

The genes are TRBV5-1 and TRBJ2-3; TRBD2 matches 13 bases. CDR3 length: 17 amino acids. Germline V gene lookup returns CDR1 SGHRS and CDR2 YFSETQ. Losses at the gene ends were 5 bases for V and 0 bases for J; bases not matched to a gene: 6. The CDR3: CASRRGLAGSSTDTQYF. The CDR3 nucleotides are TGCGCCAGCAGACGGGGACTAGCGGGATCCAGCACAGATACGCAGTATTTT.

The CDR3 region has the DNA TGTGCCAGCAGTTACGGGGGCGGAGAGACCCAGTACTTC. Translation: CASSYGGGETQYF. The chain has TRBV6-6 and TRBJ2-5; maybe TRBD1 (6 bases). CDR3 length: 13 residues. CDR1 is MNHNY, CDR2 SVGAGI, per germline (reference sequence). The V end was cut by 2 bases, the J end by 4 bases, with 8 bases between.

V and J are TRBV7-8 and TRBJ1-6, with D possibly being TRBD1 (5 bases). Deletions cut 7 bases from V and 3 bases from J, with 16 bases between. Per the germline V gene, CDR1 is SGHVS and CDR2 is FQNEAQ. This CDR3 is built from 16 residues. CDR3 sequence (DNA): TGTGCCAGCACCCCCCAGGGCGCAGTCTATAATTCACCCCTCCACTTT. It encodes CASTPQGAVYNSPLHF. Based on the CDR3 plus reference TRBV7-8 and TRBJ1-6, the full variable domain is GAGVSQSPRYKVAKRGQDVALRCDPISGHVSLFWYQQALGQGPEFLTYFQNEAQLDKSGLPSDRFFAERPEGSVSTLKIQRTQQEDSAVYLCASTPQGAVYNSPLHFGNGTRLTVT.

The chain combines TRBV18 with TRBJ1-2; D perhaps matches TRBD1 (6 bases). This CDR3 has 13 residues. Deletions cut 4 bases from V and 2 bases from J, with 8 bases between. Germline V gives CDR1 KGHSH, CDR2 LQKENI. The CDR3 DNA is TGTGCCAGCTCACGGGGGCAGAACTATGGCTACACCTTC. Amino acid sequence: CASSRGQNYGYTF.

This chain joins TRBV5-6 and TRBJ1-1, with a possible D match to TRBD1 (5 bases). Germline CDR1 SGHDT, CDR2 YYEEEE. CDR3 length: 15 residues. Between the trimmed V and J ends, which lost 0 bases and 0 bases, there was a span of 9 bases. This chain's CDR3 is CASSLERGLNTEAFF. The CDR3 DNA follows: TGTGCCAGCAGCTTGGAAAGGGGACTGAACACTGAAGCTTTCTTT.

This clone has a handful of counts. The rearrangement uses TRBV27 and TRBJ2-3, with 14 bases aligning to TRBD2. The V gene's germline CDR1 is MNHEY and CDR2 SMNVEV (reference sequence). The CDR3 length is 14 residues. The trim removed 6 bases at V and 5 bases at J, leaving 1 base unmatched. CDR3 coding DNA: TGTGCCAGCAGGGGACTAGCGGGAGTAGATACGCAGTATTTT. Amino acids: CASRGLAGVDTQYF.

V and J are TRBV6-6 and TRBJ2-1, with TRBD1 matching 8 bases. J gave up 12 bases and V 2 bases, and 9 bases lay outside the gene matches. This CDR3 is built from 14 residues. Germline values: CDR1 MNHNY, CDR2 SVGAGI (reference sequence). The CDR3 protein is CASSYRAGGVAQFF. The CDR3 DNA reads as TGTGCCAGCAGTTACCGGGCAGGGGGCGTAGCGCAGTTCTTC.

The chain combines TRBV30 with TRBJ1-2; D possibly corresponds to TRBD1 (6 bases). V lost 2 bases, J lost 7 bases, and 14 bases lay in between. CDR1 and CDR2 (germline): GTSNPN, SVGIG (reference sequence). This CDR3 spans 13 amino acids. The CDR3 coding sequence is TGTGCCTGGAGTTTGGGGGGCGCGTCTGGCTACACCTTC. Translating gives CAWSLGGASGYTF.

This clone has more than one count but fewer than ten. The CDR3 protein is CASSLVSSRGIGTDTQYF. The CDR3 DNA reads TGTGCCAGCAGCTTGGTCAGTTCCAGGGGAATTGGCACAGATACGCAGTATTTT. The chain carries TRBV5-4 and TRBJ2-3; TRBD1 might be the D (6 bases). The CDR3 covers 18 residues. Looked up from germline, CDR1 is SGHNT and CDR2 is YYREEE (reference sequence). Trimming cost V 0 bases and J 1 base, with 18 bases left between them.

The chain couples TRBV5-1 to TRBJ1-1; D not certain. Germline loops: CDR1 SGHRS, CDR2 YFSETQ. Trimming pared 1 base from V and 4 bases from J, leaving 8 bases between. The CDR3 is 13 amino acids. CDR3: CASSLNGGTEAFF. The CDR3, as DNA: TGCGCCAGCAGCTTGAATGGTGGCACTGAAGCTTTCTTT.

The chain uses TRBV11-2 and TRBJ1-1; D is undetermined. V was pared by 0 bases and J by 11 bases, with 16 bases between. Germline CDR1 reads SGHAT; CDR2 reads FQNNGV. This CDR3 is 14 amino acids long. This CDR3 reads CASSLDHVRAGAFF. CDR3 in DNA: TGTGCCAGCAGCTTAGATCACGTGAGGGCCGGGGCTTTCTTT. The full variable domain, in which reference TRBV11-2 and TRBJ1-1 provide the parts outside the CDR3, is EAGVAQSPRYKIIEKRQSVAFWCNPISGHATLYWYQQILGQGPKLLIQFQNNGVVDDSQLPKDRFSAERLKGVDSTLKIQPAKLEDSAVYLCASSLDHVRAGAFFGQGTRLTVV.

J is TRBJ2-1 and V is TRBV4-3; TRBD2 agrees at 8 bases. This CDR3 comprises 16 residues. Germline CDR1 and CDR2: LGHNA and YSLEER. With 4 bases clipped from V and 6 bases from J, the junction kept 11 bases outside the gene matches. CDR3 sequence: CASSPTQRGPRNEQFF. The CDR3 region has the DNA TGCGCCAGCAGCCCAACCCAGCGGGGGCCTCGCAATGAGCAGTTCTTC.

This clone was seen a few times. The chain joins TRBV2 to TRBJ1-1; D is undetermined. The CDR3 totals 14 residues. Trimming removed 5 bases at V and 4 bases at J, with 14 bases between. The germline V gene encodes CDR1 SNHLY and CDR2 FYNNEI. The CDR3 sequence: CASSIRAYSTEAFF. CDR3 nucleotide sequence: TGTGCCAGCAGTATTAGGGCCTACAGCACTGAAGCTTTCTTT.

The count of this clone is one. The chain links TRBV27 to TRBJ2-6; D may be TRBD2 (5 bases). The germline V and J ends were trimmed by 6 bases and 5 bases, with 17 bases remaining between them. The germline V gene has CDR1 MNHEY and CDR2 SMNVEV (reference sequence). This CDR3 is built from 16 residues. CDR3 loop: CASRTTSSGWANVLTF. The CDR3, as DNA: TGTGCCAGCAGGACAACTAGTTCCGGCTGGGCCAACGTCCTGACTTTC.

The CDR3 loop reads CASILGTRTLANIQYF. The CDR3 DNA sequence: TGTGCCAGCATCCTAGGGACTCGCACCTTGGCGAACATTCAGTACTTC. This chain connects TRBV2 to TRBJ2-4, with D maybe TRBD2 (6 bases). The CDR3 sequence is 16 residues long. The ends were cut back, 7 bases at V and 7 bases at J, with 23 bases in the middle. Germline V CDR1 and CDR2: SNHLY, FYNNEI. Together with reference TRBV2 and TRBJ2-4, the CDR3 gives the full variable domain: EPEVTQTPSHQVTQMGQEVILRCVPISNHLYFYWYRQILGQKVEFLVSFYNNEISEKSEIFDDQFSVERPDGSNFTLKIRSTKLEDSAMYFCASILGTRTLANIQYFGAGTRLSVL.

Remarks on this clone: Germline is not matched at one junction end, which may reflect a read error. The chain uses TRBV30 and TRBJ2-5; TRBD2 might be the D (6 bases). Germline V gives CDR1 GTSNPN, CDR2 SVGIG (reference sequence). The CDR3 covers 11 residues. The CDR3 nucleotides are TGTGCGTGGAGGGAGGAAGAGACCCAGTACTTC. Encoded protein: CAWREEETQYF.

This sequence joins TRBV2 and TRBJ2-3, with D perhaps TRBD1 (5 bases). This CDR3 has 15 residues. Deletions cut 6 bases from V and 1 base from J, with 14 bases between. Germline V gives CDR1 SNHLY, CDR2 FYNNEI. The CDR3, as DNA: TGTGCCAGCAGGCTGCAGGGTAGGGGCACAGATACGCAGTATTTT. The encoded protein is CASRLQGRGTDTQYF.

The genes are TRBV5-1 and TRBJ2-5, with 11 positions matching TRBD1. The CDR3 runs 16 residues. The V gene's germline CDR1 is SGHRS and CDR2 YFSETQ. V shed 0 bases, J shed 4 bases, and the junction held 5 bases outside the gene matches. Here the CDR3 DNA reads TGCGCCAGCAGCTTGGGGACAGGGGGCTTGGGAGAGACCCAGTACTTC. Its translation is CASSLGTGGLGETQYF.

This clone has a handful of counts. The chain has TRBV19 and TRBJ1-4; D not resolved. The CDR3 extends over 13 amino acids. Germline assignment: CDR1 LNHDA and CDR2 SQIVND (reference sequence). Trimming cost V 6 bases and J 4 bases, with 9 bases left between them. Written as DNA, the CDR3 is TGTGCCAGTAGCTACAGAGTTAATGAAAAACTGTTTTTT. This translates into CASSYRVNEKLFF.

The rearrangement links TRBV7-8 to TRBJ1-4; D ambiguous. The CDR3 runs to 16 residues. With 0 bases removed from V and 0 bases from J, the gap between germline ends came to 8 bases. Germline V gene lookup returns CDR1 SGHVS and CDR2 FQNEAQ. As DNA, the CDR3 is TGTGCCAGCAGCTTAGCATCCGTTGCAACTAATGAAAAACTGTTTTTT. Translation: CASSLASVATNEKLFF. Combining the CDR3 with reference TRBV7-8 and TRBJ1-4 gives the whole variable domain GAGVSQSPRYKVAKRGQDVALRCDPISGHVSLFWYQQALGQGPEFLTYFQNEAQLDKSGLPSDRFFAERPEGSVSTLKIQRTQQEDSAVYLCASSLASVATNEKLFFGSGTQLSVL.